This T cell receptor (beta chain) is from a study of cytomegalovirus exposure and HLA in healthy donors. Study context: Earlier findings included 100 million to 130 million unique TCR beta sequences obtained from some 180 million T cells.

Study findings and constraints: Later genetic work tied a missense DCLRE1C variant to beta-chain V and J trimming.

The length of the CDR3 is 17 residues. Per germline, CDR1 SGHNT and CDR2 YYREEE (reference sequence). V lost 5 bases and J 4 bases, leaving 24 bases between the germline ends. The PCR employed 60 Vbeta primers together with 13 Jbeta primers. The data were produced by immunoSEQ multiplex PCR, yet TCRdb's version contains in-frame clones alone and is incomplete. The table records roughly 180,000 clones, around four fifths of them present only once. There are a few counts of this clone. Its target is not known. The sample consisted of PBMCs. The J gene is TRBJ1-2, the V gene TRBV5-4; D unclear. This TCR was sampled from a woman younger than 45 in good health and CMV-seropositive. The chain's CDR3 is CASSSGGGSLSRYGYTF. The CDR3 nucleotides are TGTGCCAGCAGTTCAGGAGGCGGCTCGCTCTCACGCTATGGCTACACCTTC.